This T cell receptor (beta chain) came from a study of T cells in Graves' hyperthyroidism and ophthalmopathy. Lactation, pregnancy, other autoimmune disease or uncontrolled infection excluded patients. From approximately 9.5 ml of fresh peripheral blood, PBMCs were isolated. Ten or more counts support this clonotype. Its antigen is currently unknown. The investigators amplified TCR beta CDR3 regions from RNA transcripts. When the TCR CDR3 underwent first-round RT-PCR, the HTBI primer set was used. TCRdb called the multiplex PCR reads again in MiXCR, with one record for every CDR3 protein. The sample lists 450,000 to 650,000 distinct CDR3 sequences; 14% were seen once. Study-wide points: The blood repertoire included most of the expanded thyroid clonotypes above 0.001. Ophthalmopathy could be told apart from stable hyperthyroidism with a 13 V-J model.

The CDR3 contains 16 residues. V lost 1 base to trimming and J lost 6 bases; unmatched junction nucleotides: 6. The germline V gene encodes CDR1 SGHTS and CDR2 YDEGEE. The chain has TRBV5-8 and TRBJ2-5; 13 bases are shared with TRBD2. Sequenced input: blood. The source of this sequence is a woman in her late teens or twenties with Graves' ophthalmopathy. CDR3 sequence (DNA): TGTGCCAGCAGCTTGACTAGCGGGAGGGCCCTAAAGACCCAGTACTTC. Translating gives CASSLTSGRALKTQYF.